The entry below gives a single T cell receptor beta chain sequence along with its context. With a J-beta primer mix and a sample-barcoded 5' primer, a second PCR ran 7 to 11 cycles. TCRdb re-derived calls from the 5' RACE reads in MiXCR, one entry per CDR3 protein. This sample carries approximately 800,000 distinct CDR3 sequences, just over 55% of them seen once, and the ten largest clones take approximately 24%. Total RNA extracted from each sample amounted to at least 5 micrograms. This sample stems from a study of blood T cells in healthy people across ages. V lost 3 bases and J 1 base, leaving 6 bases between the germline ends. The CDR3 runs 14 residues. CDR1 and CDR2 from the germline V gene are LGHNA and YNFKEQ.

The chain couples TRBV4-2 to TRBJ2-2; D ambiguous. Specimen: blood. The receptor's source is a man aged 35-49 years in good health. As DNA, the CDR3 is TGTGCCAGCAGCCAGACCCAGAACACCGGGGAGCTGTTTTTT. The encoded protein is CASSQTQNTGELFF.